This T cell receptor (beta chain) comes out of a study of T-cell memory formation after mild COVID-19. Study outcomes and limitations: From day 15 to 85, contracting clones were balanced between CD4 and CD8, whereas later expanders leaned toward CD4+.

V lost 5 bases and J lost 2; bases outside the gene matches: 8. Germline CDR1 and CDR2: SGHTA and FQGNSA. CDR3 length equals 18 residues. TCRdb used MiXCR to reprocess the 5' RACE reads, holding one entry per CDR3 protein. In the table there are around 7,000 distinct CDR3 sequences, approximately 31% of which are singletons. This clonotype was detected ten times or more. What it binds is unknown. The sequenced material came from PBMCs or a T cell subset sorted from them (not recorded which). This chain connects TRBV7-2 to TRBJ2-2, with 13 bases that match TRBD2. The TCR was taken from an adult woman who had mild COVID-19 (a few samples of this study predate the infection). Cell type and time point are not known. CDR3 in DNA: TGTGCCAGCAGCCCGGAGGGACTAGCGGGATTTAACACCGGGGAGCTGTTTTTT. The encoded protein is CASSPEGLAGFNTGELFF.